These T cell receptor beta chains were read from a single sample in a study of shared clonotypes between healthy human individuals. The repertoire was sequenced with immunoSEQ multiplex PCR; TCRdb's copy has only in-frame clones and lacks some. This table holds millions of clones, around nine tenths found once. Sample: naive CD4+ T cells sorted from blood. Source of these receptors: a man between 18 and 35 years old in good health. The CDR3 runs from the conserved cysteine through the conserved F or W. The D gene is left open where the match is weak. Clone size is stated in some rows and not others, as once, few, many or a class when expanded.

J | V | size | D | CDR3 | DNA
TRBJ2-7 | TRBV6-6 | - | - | CASSSAASYEQYF | TGTGCCAGCAGCTCGGCCGCCTCCTACGAGCAGTACTTC
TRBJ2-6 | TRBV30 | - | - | CAWSYSRTSSGANVLTF | TGTGCCTGGAGTTACTCAAGAACCTCCTCTGGGGCCAACGTCCTGACTTTC
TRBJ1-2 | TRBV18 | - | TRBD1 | CASSPQGGAGAYGYTF | TGTGCCAGCTCACCGCAAGGGGGCGCGGGCGCCTATGGCTACACCTTC
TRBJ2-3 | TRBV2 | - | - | CASSERLIRTDTQYF | TGTGCCAGCAGTGAAAGGCTAATACGCACAGATACGCAGTATTTT
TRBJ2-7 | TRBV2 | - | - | CASNPRGYEQYF | TGTGCCAGCAATCCGCGCGGCTACGAGCAGTACTTC
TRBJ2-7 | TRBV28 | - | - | CASSPPNPYEQYF | TGTGCCAGCAGTCCCCCTAACCCCTACGAGCAGTACTTC
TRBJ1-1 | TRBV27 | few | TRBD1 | CASRRDRADTEAFF | TGTGCCAGCAGGAGAGACAGGGCAGACACTGAAGCTTTCTTT
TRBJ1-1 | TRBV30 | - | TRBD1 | CAWSLNRGMNTEAFF | TGTGCCTGGAGTCTTAACAGGGGCATGAACACTGAAGCTTTCTTT
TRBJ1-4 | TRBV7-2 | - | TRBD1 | CASSPGDRGGEKLFF | TGTGCCAGCAGCCCTGGAGACAGGGGAGGTGAAAAACTGTTTTTT
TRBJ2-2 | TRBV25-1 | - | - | CASSAKGPGATGELFF | TGTGCCAGCAGTGCCAAAGGGCCCGGGGCCACCGGGGAGCTGTTTTTT
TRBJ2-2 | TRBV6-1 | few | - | CASSEQGNTGELFF | TGTGCCAGCAGTGAACAGGGGAACACCGGGGAGCTGTTTTTT
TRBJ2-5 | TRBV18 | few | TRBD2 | CASSPGLAQETQYF | TGTGCCAGCTCACCAGGACTAGCCCAAGAGACCCAGTACTTC
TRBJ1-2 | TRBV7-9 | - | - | CASSLKRGYTF | TGTGCCAGCAGCTTGAAAAGAGGCTACACCTTC
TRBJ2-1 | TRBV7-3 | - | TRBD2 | CASSSGLEGNEQFF | TGTGCCAGCAGCTCCGGACTAGAAGGCAATGAGCAGTTCTTC
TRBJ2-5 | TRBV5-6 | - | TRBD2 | CASSPGAGTRRLETQYF | TGTGCCAGCAGCCCGGGGGCCGGGACTAGAAGACTAGAGACCCAGTACTTC
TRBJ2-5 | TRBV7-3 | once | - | CASSFVAQETQYF | TGTGCCAGCAGCTTTGTAGCCCAAGAGACCCAGTACTTC
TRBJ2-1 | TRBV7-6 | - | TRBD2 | CASSRKPPGLAGDEQFF | TGTGCCAGCAGCCGAAAGCCCCCGGGACTAGCGGGGGACGAGCAGTTCTTC
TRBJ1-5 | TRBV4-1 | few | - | CASSPQEYQPQHF | TGCGCCAGCAGCCCCCAGGAGTATCAGCCCCAGCATTTT
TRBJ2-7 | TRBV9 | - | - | CASSVTAASYEQYF | TGTGCCAGCAGCGTTACGGCGGCTTCCTACGAGCAGTACTTC
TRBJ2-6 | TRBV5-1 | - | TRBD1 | CASSSGQGTAGANVLTF | TGCGCCAGCAGCTCTGGACAGGGTACGGCTGGGGCCAACGTCCTGACTTTC
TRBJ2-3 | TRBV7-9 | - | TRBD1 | CASSTDRVDTQYF | TGTGCCAGCAGCACCGACAGGGTCGATACGCAGTATTTT
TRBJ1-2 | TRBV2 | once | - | CASSETSYGYTF | TGTGCCAGCAGTGAAACCAGCTATGGCTACACCTTC
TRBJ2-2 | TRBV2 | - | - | CASNGDYTGELFF | TGTGCCAGCAATGGCGACTACACCGGGGAGCTGTTTTTT
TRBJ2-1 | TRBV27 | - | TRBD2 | CASSFWGGSYNEQFF | TGTGCCAGCAGTTTTTGGGGGGGCTCCTACAATGAGCAGTTCTTC
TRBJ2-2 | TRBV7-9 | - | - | CASSLGQGSTGELFF | TGTGCCAGCAGCTTAGGTCAGGGGAGCACCGGGGAGCTGTTTTTT
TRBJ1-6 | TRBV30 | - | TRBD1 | CAWKGQGAYSPLHF | TGTGCCTGGAAAGGACAGGGGGCTTATTCACCCCTCCACTTT
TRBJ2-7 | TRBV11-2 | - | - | CASSQTNYEQYF | TGTGCCAGCAGCCAGACTAATTACGAGCAGTACTTC
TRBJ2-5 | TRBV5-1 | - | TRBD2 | CASSLGLAGGEETQYF | TGCGCCAGCAGCTTGGGACTAGCGGGGGGAGAAGAGACCCAGTACTTC
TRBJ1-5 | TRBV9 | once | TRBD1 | CASSGSGTGGGQPQHF | TGTGCCAGCAGCGGGAGCGGGACAGGGGGCGGACAGCCCCAGCATTTT
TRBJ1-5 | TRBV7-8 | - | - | CASSSHDQPQHF | TGTGCCAGCAGCTCACACGATCAGCCCCAGCATTTT
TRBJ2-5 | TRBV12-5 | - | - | CASGLDARVTETQYF | TGTGCTAGTGGTTTGGACGCTCGGGTTACGGAGACCCAGTACTTC
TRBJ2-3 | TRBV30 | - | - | CARDPSTDTQYF | TGTGCCCGTGATCCTAGCACAGATACGCAGTATTTT
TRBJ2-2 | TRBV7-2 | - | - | CASSLAYPGNTGELFF | TGTGCCAGCAGCTTAGCGTACCCTGGGAACACCGGGGAGCTGTTTTTT
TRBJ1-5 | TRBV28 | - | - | CASSLWKGDQPQHF | TGTGCCAGCAGTTTATGGAAGGGAGACCAGCCCCAGCATTTT
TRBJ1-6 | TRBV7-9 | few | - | CASSLATDNSPLHF | TGTGCCAGCAGCTTAGCGACAGATAATTCACCCCTCCACTTT
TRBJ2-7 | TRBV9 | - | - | CASSGGAYEQYF | TGTGCCAGCAGCGGCGGGGCCTACGAGCAGTACTTC
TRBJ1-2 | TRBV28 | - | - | CASTDSYGYTF | TGTGCCAGCACTGACAGCTATGGCTACACCTTC
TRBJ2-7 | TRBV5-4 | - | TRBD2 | CASSLSSGFSSYEQYF | TGTGCCAGCAGCCTGAGTAGCGGGTTTAGCTCCTACGAGCAGTACTTC
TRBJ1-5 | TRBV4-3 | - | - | CASSQEDGSNQPQHF | TGCGCCAGCAGCCAAGAAGACGGCAGCAATCAGCCCCAGCATTTT
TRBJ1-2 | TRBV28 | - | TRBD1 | CASMDRGSRHGYTF | TGTGCCAGCATGGACAGGGGGTCTAGGCATGGCTACACCTTC
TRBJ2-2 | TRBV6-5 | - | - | CANRDGYTGELFF | TGTGCCAACCGGGACGGATACACCGGGGAGCTGTTTTTT
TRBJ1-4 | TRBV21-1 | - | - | CASSKDTEGVNEKLFF | TGTGCCAGCAGCAAAGATACGGAGGGGGTTAATGAAAAACTGTTTTTT
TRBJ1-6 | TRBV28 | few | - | CASLGTPNSPLHF | TGTGCCAGCTTAGGGACACCCAATTCACCCCTCCACTTT
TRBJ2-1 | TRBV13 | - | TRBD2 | CASSISGTLWGNEQFF | TGTGCCAGCAGCATTAGCGGGACCCTATGGGGAAATGAGCAGTTCTTC
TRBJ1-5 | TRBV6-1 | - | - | CASSARGGDSNQPQHF | TGTGCCAGCAGTGCCCGGGGGGGAGATAGCAATCAGCCCCAGCATTTT
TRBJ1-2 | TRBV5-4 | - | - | CASSGPLQGSYGYTF | TGTGCCAGCAGCGGCCCTCTACAGGGCTCCTATGGCTACACCTTC
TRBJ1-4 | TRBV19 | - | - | CASNPAAREKLFF | TGTGCCAGTAATCCTGCGGCCCGGGAAAAACTGTTTTTT
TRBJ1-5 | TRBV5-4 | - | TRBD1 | CASSSGTGGNQPQHF | TGTGCCAGCAGCTCCGGGACAGGGGGTAATCAGCCCCAGCATTTT
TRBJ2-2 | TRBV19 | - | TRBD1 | CASSGQGLNTGELFF | TGTGCCAGTAGTGGACAGGGCTTGAACACCGGGGAGCTGTTTTTT
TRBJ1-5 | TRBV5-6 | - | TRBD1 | CASSSWGQGPGLSNQPQHF | TGTGCCAGCAGCTCCTGGGGACAGGGGCCTGGGCTGAGCAATCAGCCCCAGCATTTT
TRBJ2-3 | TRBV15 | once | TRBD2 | CATSRDSAGVKDTQYF | TGTGCCACCAGCAGAGATTCGGCGGGAGTTAAAGATACGCAGTATTTT
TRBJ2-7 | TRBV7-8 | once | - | CASSPRLDYEQYF | TGTGCCAGCAGCCCGCGCTTGGACTACGAGCAGTACTTC
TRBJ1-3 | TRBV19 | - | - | CASSNQQGAGNTIYF | TGTGCCAGTAGTAACCAACAGGGAGCCGGAAACACCATATATTTT